The T cell receptor (beta chain) under discussion was sequenced for a study of T cell responses to AZD1222 COVID-19 vaccine. Points from the study as a whole: White British ancestry dominated among donors, who included more females, and clonal diversity was possibly underestimated. Seropositivity was recorded at baseline in only a handful of AZD1222 recipients.

Between the trimmed V and J ends, which lost 6 bases and 1 base, there was a span of 12 bases. Germline V gene data show CDR1 as MNHEY and CDR2 as SVGAGI. CDR3 length equals 14 residues. In the case of this clone: The antigen is not known. Other DNA sequences in this specimen translate into the identical CDR3.

Some clones are missing from TCRdb's copy, which holds only in-frame ones; the method was immunoSEQ multiplex PCR. The profile shows around 130,000 clones, 75% to 95% of them singletons. The specimen comprised peripheral blood, sampled 28 days after the second AZD1222 dose. The chain combines TRBV6-5 with TRBJ1-1; no firm D call. This TCR came from an adult who received the AZD1222 COVID-19 vaccine. In DNA form, the CDR3 reads TGTGCCAGCAGCCCGAGGACGGGGAACACTGAAGCTTTCTTT. Amino acid sequence: CASSPRTGNTEAFF.